This TCR beta chain was retrieved from a study of blood T cell repertoires in COVID-19. Study-level information: COVID-19 samples, acute and convalescent, were from the United States, Italy and Spain. PBMCs, B-cell-depleted T cells, or T cells were the source of the cDNA or gDNA that made up the material.

Seattle-derived patients entered the study during active infection and were followed longitudinally. The V gene lost 0 bases and the J gene lost 9 bases, with 11 bases spanning the gap. CDR3 length equals 13 residues. Germline V gives CDR1 SGHNT, CDR2 YENEEA. In the study's own analysis: It was from reference gene primer amplification that nucleated cell counts were estimated. Sequencing was performed with immunoSEQ multiplex PCR; in TCRdb, only in-frame clones are kept and a portion is missing. V and J calls plus clone size are reproduced from that table; the DNA served to infer D and trimming. This table has 200,000 to 250,000 clones, about 91% appearing once.

The rearrangement joins TRBV11-3 to TRBJ2-5, with D possibly TRBD2 on 5 matching bases. The sequencing sample was made of peripheral blood. This TCR was sampled from a woman younger than 45 with COVID-19, enrolled during active disease. Here the CDR3 DNA reads TGTGCCAGCAGCTTAGACCCTGAGAGGGCCCAGTACTTC. Its protein is CASSLDPERAQYF.